This T cell receptor (beta chain) is drawn from a study of shared clonotypes between healthy human individuals. Study results and caveats: There were few donors, and this limited the genetic and exposure-history diversity represented.

Data came from immunoSEQ multiplex PCR; TCRdb stores just in-frame clones and leaves some out. This table has 2 million to 2.5 million clones, about nine tenths appearing once. V was pared by 5 bases and J by 2 bases, with 1 base of the junction left unmatched. CDR1 and CDR2 from the germline V gene are SEHNR and FQNEAQ (reference sequence). This CDR3 spans 13 amino acids. As regards this clone: Antigen unknown.

This chain joins TRBV7-9 and TRBJ1-1, with 8 bases fitting TRBD1. This sequence was found in a man aged 18 to 30 in good health. Some clones in this sample may be carry-over from other donors' samples. Source material: naive CD4+ T cells from PBMCs. Subset here: CD45RA+ positively selected. The CDR3 spells CASSQGANTEAFF. CDR3 bases: TGTGCCAGCAGCCAGGGGGCCAACACTGAAGCTTTCTTT.